The 4 T cell receptor beta chains below all came from one sample that was sequenced in a study of T cells in Graves' hyperthyroidism and ophthalmopathy. There were TCR beta CDR3 regions amplified from RNA transcripts. In the first-round RT-PCR of the TCR CDR3, the HTBI primer set was used. In TCRdb, the multiplex PCR reads were re-called with MiXCR into one record per CDR3 protein. This table has 380,000 or so distinct CDR3 sequences, approximately 13% appearing once. What was sequenced was blood. These receptors were collected from a woman in her twenties or thirties with Graves' hyperthyroidism.

A remark on this clonotype: A read error is possible here, since a much larger clone lies one base away. The chain carries TRBV20-1 and TRBJ2-1; D is uncertain. The J call could be wrong; TRBJ2-7 is a better fit for the DNA end. CDR3 length: 14 residues. Germline V CDR1 and CDR2: DFQATT, SNEGSKA (reference sequence). Here the CDR3 DNA reads TGCAGTGCTAGAGGGTCTACCATGGGCAATGAGCAGTACTTC. Protein sequence: CSARGSTMGNEQYF.

The chain employs TRBV27 and TRBJ1-6, with 7 bases fitting TRBD1. The V and J ends lost 4 bases and 10 bases, in that order; junction bases with no gene match: 13. The CDR3 has 16 amino acids. Germline CDR1 MNHEY, CDR2 SMNVEV (reference sequence). This CDR3 reads CASSSRQGSGGSPLHF. CDR3 DNA: TGTGCCAGCAGTTCAAGACAGGGTTCAGGCGGATCACCCCTCCACTTT.

Details on this clonotype: Relative to the germline gene, one junction end is altered; a read error may explain this. The chain is built from TRBV20-1 and TRBJ1-1; tentatively, D is TRBD1 (5 bases). The CDR3 spans 13 residues. Germline CDR1 reads DFQATT; CDR2 reads SNEGSKA (reference sequence). The DNA for the CDR3 is TGCAGTGGGAATCCGGGGCGTAACACTGAAGCTGTCTTT. It codes for CSGNPGRNTEAVF.

This clonotype was seen ten or more times. This rearrangement joins TRBV12-3 or TRBV12-4 to TRBJ2-1; 10 nucleotides agree with TRBD1. V lost 6 bases to trimming and J lost 1 base; unmatched junction nucleotides: 9. The CDR3 sequence is 17 residues long. In DNA, the CDR3 is TGTGCCAGCAGCCGTAGGGGGACAGGGGTGTCCTACAATGAGCAGTTCTTC. Protein sequence: CASSRRGTGVSYNEQFF.